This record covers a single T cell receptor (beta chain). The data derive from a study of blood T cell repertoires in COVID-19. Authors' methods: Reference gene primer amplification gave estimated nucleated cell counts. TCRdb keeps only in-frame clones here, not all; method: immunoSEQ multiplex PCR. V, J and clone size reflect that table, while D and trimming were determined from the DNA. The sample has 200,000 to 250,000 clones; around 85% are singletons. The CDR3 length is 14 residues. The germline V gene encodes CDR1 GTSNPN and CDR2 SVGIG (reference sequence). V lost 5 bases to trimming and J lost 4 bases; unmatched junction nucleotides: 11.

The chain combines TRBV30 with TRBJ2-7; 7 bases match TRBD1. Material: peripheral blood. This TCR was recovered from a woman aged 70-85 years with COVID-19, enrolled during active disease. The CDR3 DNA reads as TGTGCCTGGGGGAAGAGAGGGACAGAGTACGAGCAGTACTTC. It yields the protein CAWGKRGTEYEQYF.